The rows below give T cell receptor beta chains drawn from one sample of a study of blood T cell repertoires in COVID-19. Method: immunoSEQ multiplex PCR; TCRdb's copy keeps in-frame clones and lacks some. The sample has about 270,000 clones, 70% to 90% seen once. Sequenced material: PBMCs or T cells enriched from blood (not recorded which). These receptors all come from a woman aged 25-40 years with acute COVID-19. Both conserved end residues are trimmed from each CDR3. Fields, in order: clone size, V gene, CDR3 protein. Clone size is given for some rows only: seen once, a few or many times, or a class if the clone is expanded.

>.|TRBV24-1
ATSEPRQGTYGYT
>few|TRBV15
ATSIYRDSGSPLH
>.|TRBV5-6
ASSLAFGRDWETQY
>.|TRBV28
ASSLLAYGYT
>.|TRBV5-1
ASSLELGAYGYT
>.|TRBV6-1
ASSEEQYTEAF
>.|TRBV7-2
ASSLDGGNSNQPQH
>.|TRBV24-1
ATSDTDRANTGELF
>.|TRBV9
ASSARLADTGELF
>.|TRBV28
ASRVRANEKLF
>.|TRBV19
ASSMGGDYQPQH
>.|TRBV15
AQRTGTVGNEKLF
>.|TRBV12-5
ASGLAGVGDTQY
>.|TRBV10-3
AITQTGGGYGYT
>.|TRBV7-9
ASSYWTSLTDTQY
>few|TRBV25-1
ATGSYEQY
>.|TRBV19
ATPSDRPTGELF
>.|TRBV28
ASSLKPGVRLAGVYNEQF
>.|TRBV6-1
ASSERWTAEETQY
>.|TRBV5-1
ASNRAGGSADTQY
>.|TRBV30
AWSVRLTYEQY